This T cell receptor beta chain was captured in a study of blood T cell repertoires in COVID-19. Study at large: PBMCs, B-cell-depleted T cells, or T cells were the source of the cDNA or gDNA that made up the material.

Produced via immunoSEQ multiplex PCR; TCRdb's table is partial and in-frame only. Of 300,000 to 400,000 clones listed, 70% to 90% are singletons. Participants were aged roughly 18 to 95 years, lived in 20 to 25 US areas, and enrolled virtually. Categorization into cohorts depended on clinical history that participants reported. CDR1 and CDR2 (germline): KGHSH, LQKENI. Trimming cost V 3 bases and J 0 bases; bases outside gene matches: 16. The CDR3 is 20 residues long. The gene calls are TRBV18 and TRBJ2-1; 8 bases are a match to TRBD1. The sequence came from a young woman who had recovered from COVID-19. The sequenced material came from PBMCs or T cells enriched from blood (not recorded which). CDR3 amino acids: CASSPTTGDLNLDSYNEQFF. The CDR3 DNA reads TGTGCCAGCTCACCTACGACAGGGGACCTAAACCTTGACTCCTACAATGAGCAGTTCTTC.